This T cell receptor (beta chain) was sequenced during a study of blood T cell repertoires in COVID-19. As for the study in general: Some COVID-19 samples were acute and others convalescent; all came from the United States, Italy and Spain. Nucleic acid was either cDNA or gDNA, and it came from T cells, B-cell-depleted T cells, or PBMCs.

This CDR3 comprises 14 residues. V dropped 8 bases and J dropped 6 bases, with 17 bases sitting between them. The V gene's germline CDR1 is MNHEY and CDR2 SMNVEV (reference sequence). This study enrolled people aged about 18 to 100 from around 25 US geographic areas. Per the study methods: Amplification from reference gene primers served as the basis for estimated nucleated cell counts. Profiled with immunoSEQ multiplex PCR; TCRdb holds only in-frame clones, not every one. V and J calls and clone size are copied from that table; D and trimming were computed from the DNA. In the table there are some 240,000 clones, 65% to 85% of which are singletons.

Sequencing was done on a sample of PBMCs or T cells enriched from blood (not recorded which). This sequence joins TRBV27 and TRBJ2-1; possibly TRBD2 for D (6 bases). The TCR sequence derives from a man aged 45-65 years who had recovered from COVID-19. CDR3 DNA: TGTGCCAGCCGTGGGATGGGAGGCCCCAATGAGCAGTTCTTC. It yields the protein CASRGMGGPNEQFF.